The present TCR beta chain was sequenced within a study of blood T cells in healthy people across ages (dated by TCRdb to 2014 to 2015). Background for the entire study: In model experiments, roughly one uniquely barcoded TCR beta cDNA molecule per two T cells was captured by template switching. Four age groups were formed from the donors: young (average approximately 17 years), middle-aged (approximately 41), aged (more than 55) and long-lived (around 82). To avoid experimental bias, donors of different ages were distributed randomly across sequencing lanes. To track age-related changes in TCR beta repertoire diversity, the study relied on deep sequencing normalized with unique cDNA molecular identifiers. For two donors (one aged 18 to 29 and one aged 80 or older), the study analyzed two additional independent replicas of 1 million unique cDNA reads from the same blood draw.

Systemically healthy Caucasian individuals from Russia, over 30 in total and aged roughly 6 to 100 years, were included as donors. About 9.8 milliliters of peripheral blood were drawn from each donor into EDTA-treated Vacutainer tubes. Ficoll-Paque density-gradient centrifugation was used to isolate PBMCs, with at least 6 million obtained per sample. Total RNA, at least 6 micrograms per sample, was extracted from PBMCs with Trizol reagent. The percentages of naive CD45RAhigh/CD27high T cells were determined by flow cytometry on a PBMC aliquot from every donor. There are 16 amino acids in the CDR3, from cysteine to phenylalanine inclusive. Of all the DNA, just the CDR3 is kept, 48 bases in frame from base 1. Receptor amplification or capture employed 5' RACE. TCRdb lists the instrument as Illumina HiSeq 2500. A second PCR of about 6 to 12 cycles was performed with a sample-barcoded 5' primer and a J-beta primer mix. A unique molecular identifier was introduced onto each TCR beta cDNA molecule by a template-switch 5' adaptor carrying 12 random nucleotides. Each sample yielded at least 2.5 million CDR3-containing paired-end reads. The Mint cDNA synthesis kit, primed by a TRBC-specific oligonucleotide, was used to synthesize first-strand cDNA from all RNA. Following uracil-DNA glycosylase treatment, a first 18-cycle PCR with universal primers M1SS and BC2_uni_R was performed on all cDNA. The source study handled its data this way. Normalization of each sample was performed by random selection of 1 million high-quality reads, each carrying a distinct molecular identifier. Reads with shared molecular identifiers were discarded instead of being binned into consensus sequences. MiTCR, run with a Q25 quality threshold and the strictest error-elimination algorithm, handled CDR3 identification, clonotype clustering and error correction. Lower-bound total TCR beta diversity was estimated with a nonparametric unseen species model using Euler transformation. Clones were called with MiXCR by TCRdb after fastp trimmed the public reads at Q25, and only in-frame beta chains were retained. Rows are combined by CDR3 protein, so each entry shows the most common genes and DNA. What appears here as the V and J calls and clone size reflects TCRdb's work, not the paper's. This sample has more than 650,000 distinct CDR3 sequences in its table, and about 55% of those were observed once. Roughly two fifths of the sample comes from the top ten.

The research as a whole found: As age increased, observed TCR beta diversity per million T cells dropped in a roughly linear way, and a significant reduction was already evident by age 40. Because profiling used bulk unsorted PBMCs, naive and antigen-experienced compartments could not be compared conclusively. Because donor CMV infection status was unknown, age-related changes in expanded clonotypes were potentially confounded. There was a strong correlation between observed TCR beta diversity and the percentage of naive T cells measured by flow cytometry. Compared with the aged group, more naive CD4+ T cells, fewer expanded clones and increased TCR diversity were shown by the long-lived group, suggesting age selection. Estimates of total diversity based on one million sequenced T cells were considered lower bounds and underestimates.

Turning to this clonotype: Its specific antigen is unknown. Base qualities are missing; no much larger clone stands one base away.

The TCR sequence derives from an older man in good health. Sequencing was performed on blood. This chain joins TRBV21-1 to TRBJ2-7; the table assigns TRBD1, which was not confirmed against the DNA. TRBV21-1 is a pseudogene locus. The CDR3 loop reads CASSNHATGNSYEQYF. The sequenced DNA: TGTGCCAGCAGCAACCACGCGACAGGCAACTCCTACGAGCAGTACTTC.